The 7 T cell receptor beta chains in this list originate from one sample, sequenced in a study of blood T cell repertoires in COVID-19. Using immunoSEQ multiplex PCR, the repertoire was profiled, and TCRdb retains in-frame clones only, with some absent. The sample includes some 240,000 clones, around 83% of them seen just once. Specimen: peripheral blood. These receptors originate from a woman in her thirties or forties who had recovered from COVID-19.

J is TRBJ2-2 and V is TRBV9, with D possibly TRBD1 on 6 matching bases. Deletions cut 0 bases from V and 4 bases from J, with 13 bases between. CDR1 SGDLS and CDR2 YYNGEE come from the germline V gene. The CDR3 extends over 16 amino acids. This chain's CDR3 is CASSVGAGTTTGELFF. DNA of the CDR3: TGTGCCAGCAGCGTAGGTGCCGGGACAACCACCGGGGAGCTGTTTTTT.

V usage is TRBV6-1 and J usage is TRBJ1-4; a weak D match, TRBD1 (5 bases). CDR1 and CDR2 (germline): MNHNS, SASEGT. The CDR3 has 13 amino acids. V lost 6 bases to trimming and J lost 11 bases, with 16 bases between them. This CDR3 is CASSISRAGKLFF. The CDR3 DNA follows: TGTGCCAGCAGCATCAGCAGGGCCGGGAAACTGTTTTTT.

The gene calls are TRBV15 and TRBJ1-4, with TRBD1 matching over 8 bases. J lost 4 bases, V lost 2 bases, and 6 bases had no gene match. Germline lookup yields CDR1 LNHNV and CDR2 YYDKDF (reference sequence). The CDR3 extends over 16 amino acids. This CDR3 reads CATSRYRQGLNEKLFF. In DNA form, the CDR3 reads TGTGCCACCAGCAGATATAGACAGGGGCTTAATGAAAAACTGTTTTTT.

The V gene is TRBV3-1 (or the pseudogene TRBV3-2), the J gene TRBJ1-2; D is unclear. V was pared by 0 bases and J by 5 bases, with 4 bases between. The CDR3 has 12 residues. CDR1 and CDR2 from the germline V gene are LGHDT and YNNKEL (reference sequence). The CDR3 bases are TGTGCCAGCAGCCAAGAGCGTTATGGCTACACCTTC. Translating gives CASSQERYGYTF.

The chain couples TRBV15 to TRBJ2-7; a possible D gene is TRBD1 (5 bases). V was cut by 0 bases and J by 5 bases, with 8 bases left in between. Germline V lookup: CDR1 LNHNV, CDR2 YYDKDF (reference sequence). The CDR3 runs 13 residues. CDR3 sequence reads: CATSRDQGHEQYF. The DNA for the CDR3 is TGTGCCACCAGCAGAGATCAGGGCCACGAGCAGTACTTC.

The chain carries TRBV18 and TRBJ1-4; tentatively, D is TRBD1 (6 bases). Germline V gene sequence: CDR1 KGHSH, CDR2 LQKENI. V was trimmed by 3 bases and J by 7 bases, leaving 18 bases between them. This CDR3 spans 16 amino acids. DNA of the CDR3: TGTGCCAGCTCACCGTTAATACAGGGAATGGTTGAAAAACTGTTTTTT. As protein: CASSPLIQGMVEKLFF. Complete variable domain (other parts from reference TRBV18 and TRBJ1-4): NAGVMQNPRHLVRRRGQEARLRCSPMKGHSHVYWYRQLPEEGLKFMVYLQKENIIDESGMPKERFSAEFPKEGPSILRIQQVVRGDSAAYFCASSPLIQGMVEKLFFGSGTQLSVL.

The V call is TRBV15, the J call TRBJ1-6; 7 bases map to TRBD1. The CDR3 has 16 amino acids. Germline lookup yields CDR1 LNHNV and CDR2 YYDKDF (reference sequence). Losses at the gene ends were 1 base for V and 5 bases for J; bases not matched to a gene: 5. CDR3 protein: CATSRGGTGDNSPLHF. DNA of the CDR3: TGTGCCACCAGCAGAGGCGGAACAGGGGATAATTCACCCCTCCACTTT.